The 3 T cell receptor beta chains below all came from one sample that was sequenced in a study of blood T cell repertoires in COVID-19. TCRdb keeps only in-frame clones here, not all; method: immunoSEQ multiplex PCR. This sample has 93,000 or so clones, with roughly nine tenths found just once. Sequencing was performed on peripheral blood. The origin of the receptors is a woman aged 55-70 years with acute or convalescent COVID-19.

This clone was seen a few times. The chain has TRBV11-3 and TRBJ1-6, with D possibly matching TRBD1 (6 bases). CDR1 SGHNT and CDR2 YENEEA come from the germline V gene. CDR3 length: 13 amino acids. V lost 4 bases, J lost 7 bases, and 8 bases lay in between. CDR3 nucleotides: TGTGCCAGCAGCTCCACAGGGAATTCACCCCTCCACTTT. Translation gives CASSSTGNSPLHF.

The genes are TRBV10-2 and TRBJ2-1; D is possibly TRBD2 (5 bases). CDR1 is WSHSY, CDR2 SAAADI, per germline. Trimming cost V 6 bases and J 8 bases, with 17 bases left between them. The CDR3 has 14 residues. As DNA, the CDR3 is TGCGCCAGCAGCCCGGGATTTCGGGTTGATGAGCAGTTCTTC. It translates to CASSPGFRVDEQFF.

The chain couples TRBV28 to TRBJ1-4; D uncertain. V lost 3 bases and J lost 4, with 9 bases in between. Germline-derived CDR1 and CDR2 are MDHEN and SYDVKM. CDR3 length: 14 amino acids. The CDR3 DNA reads TGTGCCAGCAGTTTTCTCGGAGGTAATGAAAAACTGTTTTTT. Residues: CASSFLGGNEKLFF.